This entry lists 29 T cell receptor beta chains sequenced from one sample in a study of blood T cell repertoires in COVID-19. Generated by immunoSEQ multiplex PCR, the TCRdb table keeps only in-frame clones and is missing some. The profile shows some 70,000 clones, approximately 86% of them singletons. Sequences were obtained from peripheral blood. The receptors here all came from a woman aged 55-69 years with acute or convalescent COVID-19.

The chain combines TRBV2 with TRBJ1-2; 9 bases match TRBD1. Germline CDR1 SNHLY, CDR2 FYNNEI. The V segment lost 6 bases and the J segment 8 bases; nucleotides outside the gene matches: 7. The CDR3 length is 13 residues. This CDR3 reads CASSPNRGQGYTF. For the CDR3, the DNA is TGTGCCAGCAGCCCTAACAGGGGGCAAGGCTACACCTTC.

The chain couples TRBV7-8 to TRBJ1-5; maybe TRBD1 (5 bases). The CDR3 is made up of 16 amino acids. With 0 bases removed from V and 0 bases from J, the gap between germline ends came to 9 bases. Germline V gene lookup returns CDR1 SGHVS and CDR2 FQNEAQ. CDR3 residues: CASSLAGGGSNQPQHF. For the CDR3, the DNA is TGTGCCAGCAGCTTAGCCGGGGGAGGTAGCAATCAGCCCCAGCATTTT.

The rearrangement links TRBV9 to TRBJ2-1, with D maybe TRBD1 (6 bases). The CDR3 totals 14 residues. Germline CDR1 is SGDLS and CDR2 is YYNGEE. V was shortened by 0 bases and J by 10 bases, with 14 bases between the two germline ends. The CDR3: CASSVENRAGEQFF. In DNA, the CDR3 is TGTGCCAGCAGCGTAGAGAACAGGGCAGGGGAGCAGTTCTTC.

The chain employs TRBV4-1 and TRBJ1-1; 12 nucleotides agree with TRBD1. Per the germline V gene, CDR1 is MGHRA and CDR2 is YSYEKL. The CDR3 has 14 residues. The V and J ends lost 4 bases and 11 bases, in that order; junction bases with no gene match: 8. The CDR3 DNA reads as TGCGCCAGCAGCCCGGGACAGGGGGCGCGTAACGCTTTCTTT. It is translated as CASSPGQGARNAFF.

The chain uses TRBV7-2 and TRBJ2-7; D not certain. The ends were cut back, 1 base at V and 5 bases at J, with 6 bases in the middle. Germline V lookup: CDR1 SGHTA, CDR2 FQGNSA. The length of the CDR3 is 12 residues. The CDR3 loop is CASSLGVNEQYF. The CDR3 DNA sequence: TGTGCCAGCAGCTTAGGCGTAAACGAGCAGTACTTC.

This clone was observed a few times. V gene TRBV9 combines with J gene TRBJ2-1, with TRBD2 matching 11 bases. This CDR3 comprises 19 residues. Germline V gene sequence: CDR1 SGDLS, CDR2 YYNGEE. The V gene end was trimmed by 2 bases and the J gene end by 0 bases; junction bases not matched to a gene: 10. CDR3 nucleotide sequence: TGTGCCAGCAGCGTCGCAGGGACTAGCGGTTCTAGCTCCTACAATGAGCAGTTCTTC. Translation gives CASSVAGTSGSSSYNEQFF.

The CDR3 reads CASSPKASSYEQYF. The CDR3 DNA is TGTGCCAGCTCACCAAAAGCGAGCTCCTACGAGCAGTACTTC. The chain joins TRBV18 to TRBJ2-7; D is unresolved. This CDR3 region has 14 residues. The germline CDR1 and CDR2 sequences are KGHSH and LQKENI. Trimming pared 2 bases from V and 0 bases from J, leaving 8 bases between.

This CDR3 is CASSYAQGSHNEQFF. Written as DNA, the CDR3 is TGCGCCAGCAGCTACGCACAGGGTTCTCACAATGAGCAGTTCTTC. The genes are TRBV5-1 and TRBJ2-1, with D maybe TRBD1 (6 bases). The germline V gene encodes CDR1 SGHRS and CDR2 YFSETQ. CDR3 length: 15 amino acids. V lost 3 bases and J lost 5, with 15 bases in between.

The chain's CDR3 is CASSYTGQGTGYTF. DNA of the CDR3: TGTGCCAGCAGTTATACGGGACAGGGGACCGGCTACACCTTC. The chain joins TRBV6-5 to TRBJ1-2, with 10 bases lining up with TRBD1. This CDR3 spans 14 amino acids. Per the germline V gene, CDR1 is MNHEY and CDR2 is SVGAGI. Trimming removed 3 bases from V and 8 bases from J; junction bases left unmatched: 6.

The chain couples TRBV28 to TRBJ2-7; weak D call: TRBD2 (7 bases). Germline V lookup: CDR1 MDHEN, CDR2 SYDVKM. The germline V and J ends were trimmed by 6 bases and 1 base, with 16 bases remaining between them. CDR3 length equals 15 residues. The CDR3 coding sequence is TGTGCCAGCAGCCATTCCGGGGGGCTATCCTACGAGCAGTACTTC. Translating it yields CASSHSGGLSYEQYF.

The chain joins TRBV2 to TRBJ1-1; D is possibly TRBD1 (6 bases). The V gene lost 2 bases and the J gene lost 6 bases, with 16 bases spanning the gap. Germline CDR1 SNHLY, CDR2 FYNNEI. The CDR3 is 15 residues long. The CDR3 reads CASSEQQGRNSEAFF. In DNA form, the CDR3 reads TGTGCCAGCAGTGAACAACAGGGTAGAAACTCTGAAGCTTTCTTT.

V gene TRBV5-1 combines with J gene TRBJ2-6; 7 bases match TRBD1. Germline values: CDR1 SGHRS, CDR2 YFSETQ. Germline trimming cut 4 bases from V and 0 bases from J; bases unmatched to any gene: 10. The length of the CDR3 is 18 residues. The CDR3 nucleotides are TGCGCCAGCAGCCCCCGACAGGGACCCCCCTCTGGGGCCAACGTCCTGACTTTC. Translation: CASSPRQGPPSGANVLTF.

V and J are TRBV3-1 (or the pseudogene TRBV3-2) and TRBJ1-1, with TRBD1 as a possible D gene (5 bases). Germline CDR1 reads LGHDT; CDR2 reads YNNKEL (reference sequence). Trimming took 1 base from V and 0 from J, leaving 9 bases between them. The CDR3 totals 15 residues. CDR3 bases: TGTGCCAGCAGCCAAGGAAACAGGATGAACACTGAAGCTTTCTTT. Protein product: CASSQGNRMNTEAFF.

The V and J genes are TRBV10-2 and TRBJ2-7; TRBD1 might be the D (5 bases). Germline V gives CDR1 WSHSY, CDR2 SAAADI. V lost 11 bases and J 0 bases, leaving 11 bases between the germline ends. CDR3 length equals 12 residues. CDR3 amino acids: CAGAGLSYEQYF. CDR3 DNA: TGCGCCGGGGCAGGGCTCTCCTACGAGCAGTACTTC.

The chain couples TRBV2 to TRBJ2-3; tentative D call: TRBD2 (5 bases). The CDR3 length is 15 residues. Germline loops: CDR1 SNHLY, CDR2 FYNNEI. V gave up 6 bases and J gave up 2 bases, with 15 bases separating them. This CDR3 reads CASSPGFRNTDTQYF. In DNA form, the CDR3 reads TGTGCCAGCAGCCCGGGATTCCGAAACACAGATACGCAGTATTTT. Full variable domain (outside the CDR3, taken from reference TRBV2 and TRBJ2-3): EPEVTQTPSHQVTQMGQEVILRCVPISNHLYFYWYRQILGQKVEFLVSFYNNEISEKSEIFDDQFSVERPDGSNFTLKIRSTKLEDSAMYFCASSPGFRNTDTQYFGPGTRLTVL.

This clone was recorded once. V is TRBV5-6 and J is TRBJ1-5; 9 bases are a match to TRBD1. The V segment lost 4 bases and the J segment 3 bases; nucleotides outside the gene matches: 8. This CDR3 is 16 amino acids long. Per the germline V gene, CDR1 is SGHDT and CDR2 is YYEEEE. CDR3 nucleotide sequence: TGTGCCAGCAGCGACGACAGGGGGAGTCACAATCAGCCCCAGCATTTT. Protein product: CASSDDRGSHNQPQHF.

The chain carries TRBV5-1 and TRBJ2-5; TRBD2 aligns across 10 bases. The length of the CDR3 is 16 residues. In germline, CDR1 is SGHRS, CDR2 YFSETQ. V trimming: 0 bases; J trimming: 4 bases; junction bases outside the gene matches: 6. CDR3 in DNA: TGCGCCAGCAGCTTGGCGGAGCGGGAGGGCCGAGAGACCCAGTACTTC. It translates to CASSLAEREGRETQYF.

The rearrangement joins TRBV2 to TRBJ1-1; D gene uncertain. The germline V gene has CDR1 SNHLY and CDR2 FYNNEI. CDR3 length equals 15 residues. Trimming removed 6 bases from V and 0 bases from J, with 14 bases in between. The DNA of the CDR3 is TGTGCCAGCAGCGCTATTTTTAACTTGAACACTGAAGCTTTCTTT. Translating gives CASSAIFNLNTEAFF. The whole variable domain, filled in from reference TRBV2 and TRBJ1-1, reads EPEVTQTPSHQVTQMGQEVILRCVPISNHLYFYWYRQILGQKVEFLVSFYNNEISEKSEIFDDQFSVERPDGSNFTLKIRSTKLEDSAMYFCASSAIFNLNTEAFFGQGTRLTVV.

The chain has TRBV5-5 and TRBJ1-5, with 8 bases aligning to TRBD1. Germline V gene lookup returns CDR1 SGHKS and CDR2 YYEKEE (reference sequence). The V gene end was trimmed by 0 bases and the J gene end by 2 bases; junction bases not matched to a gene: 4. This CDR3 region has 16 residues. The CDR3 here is CASSLAWGQGNQPQHF. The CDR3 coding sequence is TGTGCCAGCAGCTTGGCCTGGGGACAGGGCAATCAGCCCCAGCATTTT.

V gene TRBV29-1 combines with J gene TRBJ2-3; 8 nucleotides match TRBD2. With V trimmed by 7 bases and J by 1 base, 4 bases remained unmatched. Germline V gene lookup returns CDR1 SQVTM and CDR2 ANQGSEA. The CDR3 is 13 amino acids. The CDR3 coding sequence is TGCAGCGGGTCGGGGGGGCGCACAGATACGCAGTATTTT. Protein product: CSGSGGRTDTQYF.

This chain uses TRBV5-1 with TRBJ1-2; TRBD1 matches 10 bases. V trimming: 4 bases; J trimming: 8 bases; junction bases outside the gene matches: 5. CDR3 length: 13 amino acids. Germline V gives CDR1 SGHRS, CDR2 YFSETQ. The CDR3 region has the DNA TGCGCCAGCAGCAAGACAGGGGGCGCGGGCTACACCTTC. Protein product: CASSKTGGAGYTF.

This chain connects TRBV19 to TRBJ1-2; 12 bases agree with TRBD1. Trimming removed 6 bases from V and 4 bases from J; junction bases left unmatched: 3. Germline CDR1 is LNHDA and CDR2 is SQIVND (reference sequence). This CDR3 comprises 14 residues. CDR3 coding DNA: TGTGCCAGTAGGGGGACAGGGGGCATCTATGGCTACACCTTC. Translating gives CASRGTGGIYGYTF.

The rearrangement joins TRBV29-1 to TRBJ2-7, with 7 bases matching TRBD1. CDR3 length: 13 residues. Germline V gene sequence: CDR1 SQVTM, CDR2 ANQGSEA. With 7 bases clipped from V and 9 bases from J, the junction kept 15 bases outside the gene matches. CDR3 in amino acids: CSASSGTDLGQYF. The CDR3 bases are TGCAGCGCCTCGTCCGGGACAGACCTCGGGCAGTACTTC.

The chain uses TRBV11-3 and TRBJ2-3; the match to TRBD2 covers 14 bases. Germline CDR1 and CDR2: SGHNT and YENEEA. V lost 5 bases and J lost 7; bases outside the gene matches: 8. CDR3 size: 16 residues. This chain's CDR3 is CASSETSGRASNTQYF. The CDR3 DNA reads TGTGCCAGCAGCGAGACTAGCGGGAGGGCCAGTAATACGCAGTATTTT.

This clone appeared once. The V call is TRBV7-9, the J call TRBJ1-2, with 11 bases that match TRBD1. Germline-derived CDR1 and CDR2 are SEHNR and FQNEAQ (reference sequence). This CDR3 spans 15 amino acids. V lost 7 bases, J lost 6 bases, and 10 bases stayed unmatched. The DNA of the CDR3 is TGTGCCAGCACCAACCTGGACAGGGGGCAGGATGGCTACACCTTC. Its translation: CASTNLDRGQDGYTF.

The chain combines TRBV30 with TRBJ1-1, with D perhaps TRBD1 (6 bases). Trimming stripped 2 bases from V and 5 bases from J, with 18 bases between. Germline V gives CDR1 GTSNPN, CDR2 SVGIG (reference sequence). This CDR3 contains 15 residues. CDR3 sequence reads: CAWSPTRLGGTEAFF. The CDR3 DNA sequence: TGTGCCTGGAGTCCTACACGGTTAGGGGGTACTGAAGCTTTCTTT.

The CDR3 nucleotides are TGTGCCAGCAGTGAAGAGGGGGCAATGTACGAGCAGTACTTC. This codes for CASSEEGAMYEQYF. V usage is TRBV2 and J usage is TRBJ2-7; 7 bases agree with TRBD1. Trimming at V came to 1 base and at J to 4 bases, leaving 4 bases not matched to a gene. There are 14 residues in the CDR3. Germline V gene data show CDR1 as SNHLY and CDR2 as FYNNEI.

This CDR3 reads CASSEFSSGRKTQYF. DNA of the CDR3: TGTGCCAGCAGCGAATTCTCTAGCGGGAGGAAGACCCAGTACTTC. J is TRBJ2-5 and V is TRBV14, with 11 bases identical to TRBD2. The V segment lost 5 bases and the J segment 6 bases; nucleotides outside the gene matches: 8. The CDR3 consists of 15 residues. Germline assignment: CDR1 SGHDN and CDR2 FVKESK.

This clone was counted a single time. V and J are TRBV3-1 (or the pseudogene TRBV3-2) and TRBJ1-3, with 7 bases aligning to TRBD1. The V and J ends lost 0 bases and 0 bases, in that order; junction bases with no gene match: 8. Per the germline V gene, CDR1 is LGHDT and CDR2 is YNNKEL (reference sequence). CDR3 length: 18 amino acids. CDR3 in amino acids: CASSQDPKGAISGNTIYF. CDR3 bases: TGTGCCAGCAGCCAAGACCCAAAGGGGGCCATCTCTGGAAACACCATATATTTT.